The 8 T cell receptor beta chains below come from one sample, sequenced in a study of blood T cell repertoires in COVID-19. Libraries were prepared by immunoSEQ multiplex PCR; TCRdb keeps only in-frame clonotypes and omits some of them. Of 200,000 to 250,000 clones in the sample, 87% were seen once. Sequenced material: PBMCs or T cells enriched from blood (not recorded which). The receptors derive from a man aged 25-45 years who had recovered from COVID-19.

The rearrangement uses TRBV10-3 and TRBJ1-2; D may be TRBD1 (5 bases). The length of the CDR3 is 15 residues. V was cut by 0 bases and J by 3 bases, with 11 bases left in between. Germline loops: CDR1 ENHRY, CDR2 SYGVKD. CDR3 protein: CAISESSGRDYGYTF. The CDR3 DNA reads as TGTGCCATCAGTGAGTCTTCAGGGAGGGACTATGGCTACACCTTC.

This rearrangement joins TRBV27 to TRBJ2-6; 11 nucleotides agree with TRBD1. This CDR3 has 18 amino acids. The V segment lost 7 bases and the J segment 1 base; nucleotides outside the gene matches: 9. The germline V gene has CDR1 MNHEY and CDR2 SMNVEV (reference sequence). The CDR3 DNA follows: TGTGCCAGCACCTCTTATGGGGACAGGGGGTCTGGGGCCAACGTCCTGACTTTC. It yields the protein CASTSYGDRGSGANVLTF.

A remark on this clone: This specimen includes other DNA sequences encoding the same CDR3. The rearrangement uses TRBV29-1 and TRBJ2-5; D possibly corresponds to TRBD2 (6 bases). Trimming removed 3 bases at V and 2 bases at J, with 7 bases between. The CDR3 runs 12 residues. Germline values: CDR1 SQVTM, CDR2 ANQGSEA. The CDR3 sequence: CSVDSGQETQYF. The CDR3 nucleotides read TGCAGCGTTGACAGCGGGCAAGAGACCCAGTACTTC.

The chain uses TRBV29-1 and TRBJ2-5; 9 nucleotides match TRBD1. Trimming removed 6 bases from V and 4 bases from J; junction bases left unmatched: 3. The CDR3 has 12 residues. CDR1 and CDR2 (germline): SQVTM, ANQGSEA. CDR3 DNA: TGCAGCGTAGCGACAGGGGGAGAGACCCAGTACTTC. It codes for CSVATGGETQYF.

The chain has TRBV27 and TRBJ2-7; D perhaps matches TRBD1 (6 bases). Germline loops: CDR1 MNHEY, CDR2 SMNVEV (reference sequence). CDR3 length: 15 residues. V was trimmed by 5 bases and J by 2 bases, leaving 16 bases between them. CDR3 coding DNA: TGTGCCAGCAGTCAAACAGGGCCTGGGCCCTACGAGCAGTACTTC. Amino acid sequence: CASSQTGPGPYEQYF.

V gene TRBV6-6 combines with J gene TRBJ1-4; no firm D call. The CDR3 length is 16 residues. V was pared by 0 bases and J by 5 bases, with 13 bases between. Germline V gene data show CDR1 as MNHNY and CDR2 as SVGAGI (reference sequence). The DNA of the CDR3 is TGTGCCAGCAGTTACTCTATGGCAGGACTAAATGAAAAACTGTTTTTT. This codes for CASSYSMAGLNEKLFF.

The chain recombines TRBV6-5 with TRBJ2-1; 13 positions match TRBD2. Germline assignment: CDR1 MNHEY and CDR2 SVGAGI. J was trimmed by 7 bases and V by 5 bases; bases with no gene match: 5. The CDR3 runs to 15 residues. As DNA, the CDR3 is TGTGCCAGCAGTACCGGGACTAGCGGGGAGAATGAGCAGTTCTTC. Translating gives CASSTGTSGENEQFF.

The chain uses TRBV10-3 and TRBJ1-5; 8 bases map to TRBD1. The CDR3 has 14 residues. The V gene end was trimmed by 10 bases and the J gene end by 4 bases; junction bases not matched to a gene: 9. The germline gives CDR1 ENHRY, CDR2 SYGVKD. CDR3 residues: CATERTGTNQPQHF. As DNA, the CDR3 is TGTGCCACCGAAAGGACAGGGACTAATCAGCCCCAGCATTTT.